This T cell receptor beta chain was sequenced for a study of blood T cell repertoires in COVID-19. Study-level information: PBMCs, B-cell-depleted T cells, or T cells were the source of the cDNA or gDNA that made up the material.

The table lists this clone with many counts. The Seattle patients, enrolled during active infection, were followed longitudinally. Clones were sequenced by immunoSEQ multiplex PCR, and TCRdb holds only the in-frame ones, with some missing. This table holds around 300,000 clones, around 89% found once. There are 17 residues in the CDR3. V lost 0 bases to trimming and J lost 2 bases, with 17 bases between them. The germline V gene has CDR1 MNHEY and CDR2 SMNVEV (reference sequence). Sequencing was done on a sample of peripheral blood. V usage is TRBV27 and J usage is TRBJ2-7; D may be TRBD2 (6 bases). The clonotype comes from a woman aged 40 to 49 with COVID-19, enrolled during active disease. The CDR3 loop reads CASSLSTPLAGTYEQYF. The CDR3 DNA follows: TGTGCCAGCAGTTTATCGACCCCCCTGGCGGGAACCTACGAGCAGTACTTC.